The present TCR beta chain was sequenced within a study of T-cell reconstitution after alpha-beta-depleted transplantation in children. This clonotype was detected a few times. A junction boundary mismatches the germline segment, possibly from a read error. Molecular barcoding with unique molecular identifiers was used for the TCRbeta library. TCRdb fed the PCR reads into MiXCR, producing one record per CDR3 protein. The sample yields some 500,000 distinct CDR3 sequences, approximately 16% seen once. This TCR was sampled from a human donor who donated a stem cell graft to a child with acute lymphoblastic leukemia. Sequencing was performed on PBMCs from the stem cell graft donor, taken from the stem cell graft.

For the CDR3, the DNA is TGTGCCAGCAGCTTGGGACTAGCGGGCCTTACAGATACGCAGTATTTT. This codes for CASSLGLAGLTDTQYF. V usage is TRBV5-1 and J usage is TRBJ2-3, with 12 bases fitting TRBD2. This CDR3 has 16 residues. Germline V gene lookup returns CDR1 SGHRS and CDR2 YFSETQ.